This TCR beta chain appears in the sequencing data of a study of T cell repertoires in cytomegalovirus infection. Study at large: Both CMV infection and a matching HLA type were indicated by public TCR beta signatures. General observations from the study: Carriers of CMV and the relevant HLA type were discriminated by public TCR beta frequency. The ex vivo response was dominated by HLA-C-restricted CMV-specific TCR beta clonotypes.

This clonotype has a handful of counts. Its antigen is currently unknown. This CDR3 is 13 amino acids long. J gave up 5 bases and V 4 bases, and 3 bases lay outside the gene matches. One entry per CDR3 protein, called by TCRdb with MiXCR from the reads. Of about 55,000 distinct CDR3 sequences listed, around 20% are singletons. The sequence was obtained from a human donor in good health (CMV status not recorded). Some clones in this sample may be carry-over from other donors' samples. The chain has TRBV12-3 or TRBV12-4 and TRBJ2-5, with 8 positions matching TRBD2. This specimen was CD8+ T cells from cultured PBMCs, taken from culture after CMV antigen stimulation. The CDR3, as DNA: TGTGCCAGCAGTTCCGGGGGGGCGGAGACCCAGTACTTC. Translating gives CASSSGGAETQYF.